This T cell receptor beta chain was captured in a study of T cells expressing NK-cell markers (dated by TCRdb to about 2020). Notes on the research overall: About 8 donors provided sorted CD3+CD56+NKG2C+, CD3+CD56+NKG2C- and CD3+CD56-NKG2C+ T-cell subsets, whose TCR beta-chain repertoires were profiled. Among the eight sequenced donors, only one was HCMV-seronegative, while the other seven were HCMV-seropositive. All eight donors whose samples were sequenced were randomly selected healthy volunteers, three of them men and five women. Libraries were sequenced as 2 x 150 bp reads on Illumina HiSeq 2000/2500, MiSeq or NextSeq.

Comments on this clonotype: The specificity of this receptor is unknown.

A commercial ELISA kit detecting HCMV-specific IgG in serum was used to determine HCMV serostatus. Ficoll density gradient centrifugation was used to isolate peripheral blood mononuclear cells from blood. The sequencing machine was an Illumina HiSeq 2000. TCR beta cDNA libraries were made by 5'RACE template switching that added a universal primer site and unique molecular identifiers. Synthesis of cDNA was primed from the TCR beta constant segment and was followed by two consecutive PCR amplification steps. Under the source paper's analysis protocol: MIGEC handled demultiplexing of the reads and grouping by UMI, while MiTCR was used to assemble and quantify clonotypes. To remove erroneous sequences, TCR cDNA sequences were retained only when supported by two or more reads. The tcR package was used for downstream repertoire analysis, and clonotypes were matched across fractions by CDR3 nucleotide sequence plus V segment. VDJmatch was used to annotate antigen specificity against VDJdb, with one amino acid substitution in CDR3 permitted. After the reads were reprocessed by TCRdb, one entry was made per CDR3 protein sequence, with no DNA. None of the V and J calls come from the authors' own analysis; TCRdb made them. The table for this sample lists about 550,000 distinct CDR3 sequences. The ten largest clones represent under 4.5% of the sample.

Summary of the overall study and its limitations: For 5 or 6 donors, the dominant CD3+CD56+NKG2C+ clonotypes were among the top 10 CD8+ clonotypes and accounted for roughly 1.0-8% of CD8+ T cells. Whether the expanded NKG2C-expressing T cell clones were specific for HCMV antigens was left unclear. Those dominant clonotypes were again the most abundant among CD3+CD56-NKG2C+ cells in a handful of donors, at about 25-65%.

Inclusive of the bounding cysteine and phenylalanine, the CDR3 is 14 residues long. No DNA is listed. The germline V gene (reference sequence) specifies LNHDA as CDR1 and SQIVND as CDR2. The chain was built from TRBV19 and TRBJ1-1; TCRdb names TRBD1, which stays unverified in the absence of DNA. Sequencing was done on a sample of blood T cells: a sorted CD56 or NKG2C T cell subset, CD4+ or CD8+ T cells, or bulk PBMC T cells (not recorded which). This receptor was obtained from a man aged 18 to 30 in good health. Donor details come from another sample of the same person, matched by shared clones. The CDR3 protein sequence reads: CASSTSQGNTEAFF.